This entry lists 29 T cell receptor beta chains sequenced from one sample in a study of blood T cell repertoires in COVID-19. This table comes from immunoSEQ multiplex PCR, and its TCRdb copy is limited to in-frame clones, with some not included. The sample carries about 350,000 clones, around 90% recorded once. Sample: peripheral blood. The source is an older woman with COVID-19, enrolled during active disease.

The V gene is TRBV2, the J gene TRBJ1-2; D not resolved. The V end lost 8 bases, the J end lost 4 bases, and 8 bases lay between the germline ends. The CDR3 extends over 11 amino acids. Germline V gene lookup returns CDR1 SNHLY and CDR2 FYNNEI. The CDR3 nucleotides read TGTGCCAGCCGCGGCCCCTATGGCTACACCTTC. Translated: CASRGPYGYTF.

This clone was detected only once. The chain has TRBV19 and TRBJ1-2, with a tentative D call TRBD1 (6 bases). The CDR3 is 14 residues long. V dropped 4 bases and J dropped 0 bases, with 9 bases sitting between them. From germline, CDR1 is LNHDA and CDR2 SQIVND (reference sequence). DNA for the CDR3: TGTGCCAGTAGTACCGACAGGCCTAACTATGGCTACACCTTC. The encoded protein is CASSTDRPNYGYTF.

The chain couples TRBV4-1 to TRBJ1-1; D gene unclear. The germline V and J ends were trimmed by 2 bases and 1 base, with 14 bases remaining between them. The CDR3 runs to 16 residues. Germline V gene sequence: CDR1 MGHRA, CDR2 YSYEKL. CDR3 sequence: CASSQTPGRTNTEAFF. CDR3 nucleotides: TGCGCCAGCAGCCAAACCCCGGGGAGGACGAACACTGAAGCTTTCTTT.

The CDR3 region has the DNA TGTGCCGGGCGCGACAGTAACAATGAGCAGTTCTTC. Protein sequence: CAGRDSNNEQFF. The rearrangement joins TRBV10-3 to TRBJ2-1; D perhaps matches TRBD1 (5 bases). The CDR3 is made up of 12 amino acids. V was cut by 11 bases and J by 5 bases, with 13 bases left in between. Germline V gene lookup returns CDR1 ENHRY and CDR2 SYGVKD.

This chain links TRBV30 with TRBJ1-3; D remains ambiguous. CDR3 length equals 16 residues. Deletions cut 4 bases from V and 3 bases from J, with 19 bases between. The germline gives CDR1 GTSNPN, CDR2 SVGIG (reference sequence). Written as DNA, the CDR3 is TGTGCCTGGAAAGGAGCCCGGGTCTTGAGTGGAAACACCATATATTTT. This codes for CAWKGARVLSGNTIYF. The variable domain in full, completed from reference TRBV30 and TRBJ1-3, reads SQTIHQWPATLVQPVGSPLSLECTVEGTSNPNLYWYRQAAGRGLQLLFYSVGIGQISSEVPQNLSASRPQDRQFILSSKKLLLSDSGFYLCAWKGARVLSGNTIYFGEGSWLTVV.

The V and J genes are TRBV5-8 and TRBJ1-2; D gene ambiguous. The CDR3 has 13 amino acids. V was trimmed by 1 base and J by 2 bases, leaving 6 bases between them. Germline V gives CDR1 SGHTS, CDR2 YDEGEE. CDR3 sequence (DNA): TGTGCCAGCAGCTTGTCCCTGAACTATGGCTACACCTTC. Protein product: CASSLSLNYGYTF.

The V call is TRBV21-1, the J call TRBJ1-1; the D segment call TRBD1 is taken from the table without a DNA check. TRBV21-1 is a listed pseudogene. This CDR3 has 14 amino acids. The CDR3 DNA follows: TGTGCCAGCAGCGAGACAACAGGGACCACTGAAGCTTTCTTT. As protein: CASSETTGTTEAFF.

This CDR3 reads CASSSNMNTEAFF. CDR3 nucleotides: TGTGCCAGCAGTTCGAACATGAACACTGAAGCTTTCTTT. The rearrangement joins TRBV6-5 to TRBJ1-1; D unresolved. The CDR3 has 13 residues. Germline lookup yields CDR1 MNHEY and CDR2 SVGAGI. Trimming stripped 4 bases from V and 0 bases from J, with 6 bases between.

V is TRBV9 and J is TRBJ1-3; D is unclear. Germline CDR1 reads SGDLS; CDR2 reads YYNGEE. The CDR3 has 17 amino acids. Trimming shortened V by 0 bases and J by 0 bases, and 13 bases separated the two germline ends. CDR3 protein: CASSVANSSRSGNTIYF. The CDR3 DNA follows: TGTGCCAGCAGCGTAGCTAATTCCTCGCGCTCTGGAAACACCATATATTTT. Full variable domain (outside the CDR3, taken from reference TRBV9 and TRBJ1-3): DSGVTQTPKHLITATGQRVTLRCSPRSGDLSVYWYQQSLDQGLQFLIQYYNGEERAKGNILERFSAQQFPDLHSELNLSSLELGDSALYFCASSVANSSRSGNTIYFGEGSWLTVV.

The gene calls are TRBV11-2 and TRBJ2-7, with D tentatively TRBD1 (5 bases). The CDR3 length is 15 residues. The germline V gene encodes CDR1 SGHAT and CDR2 FQNNGV. The V end lost 1 base, the J end lost 3 bases, and 13 bases lay between the germline ends. In DNA, the CDR3 is TGTGCCAGCAGCTTAGGTCAGGGCTTCGACTACGAGCAGTACTTC. Its protein product is CASSLGQGFDYEQYF.

The rearrangement joins TRBV15 to TRBJ2-7, with TRBD1 matching over 8 bases. From germline, CDR1 is LNHNV and CDR2 YYDKDF (reference sequence). The CDR3 has 19 residues. J was trimmed by 1 base and V by 2 bases; bases with no gene match: 16. In DNA form, the CDR3 reads TGTGCCACCAGCAGAAGCCCCTTTAGCCGGGACAGGCCTTCCTACGAGCAGTACTTC. This codes for CATSRSPFSRDRPSYEQYF.

The V gene is TRBV7-3, the J gene TRBJ2-7, with TRBD1 matching over 9 bases. The CDR3 spans 13 residues. Trimming took 3 bases from V and 5 from J; bases not matched to a gene: 2. Germline V gene lookup returns CDR1 SGHTA and CDR2 FQGTGA. The CDR3 DNA reads as TGTGCCAGCAGCTTGACAGGGGGAAACGAGCAGTACTTC. Encoded protein: CASSLTGGNEQYF.

The V call is TRBV29-1, the J call TRBJ1-1, with D possibly matching TRBD1 (6 bases). Germline V gives CDR1 SQVTM, CDR2 ANQGSEA. Trimming removed 4 bases from V and 6 bases from J, with 15 bases in between. The CDR3 runs 13 residues. The CDR3 sequence: CSVAHGRGAEAFF. The CDR3 DNA follows: TGCAGCGTTGCTCACGGGAGGGGGGCTGAAGCTTTCTTT.

The chain recombines TRBV11-2 with TRBJ1-1, with D unclear. Germline loops: CDR1 SGHAT, CDR2 FQNNGV. Trimming took off 5 bases at V and 0 bases at J, with 13 bases between the two ends. This CDR3 has 15 residues. DNA for the CDR3: TGTGCCAGCAGCCCCCGACACCCCATGAACACTGAAGCTTTCTTT. It translates to CASSPRHPMNTEAFF.

V gene TRBV5-1 combines with J gene TRBJ2-5; 9 bases match TRBD1. This CDR3 spans 15 amino acids. With 5 bases clipped from V and 7 bases from J, the junction kept 12 bases outside the gene matches. Germline CDR1 is SGHRS and CDR2 is YFSETQ. The CDR3 reads CASSYTQGAGRTQYF. The CDR3 bases are TGCGCCAGCAGTTACACACAGGGGGCGGGTAGGACCCAGTACTTC.

This chain joins TRBV2 and TRBJ2-7, with D tentatively TRBD1 (6 bases). Trimming took 6 bases from V and 5 from J, leaving 11 bases between them. This CDR3 comprises 12 residues. Germline CDR1 SNHLY, CDR2 FYNNEI. The CDR3 loop reads CASRAGTNEQYF. In nucleotides, the CDR3 is TGTGCCAGCAGAGCCGGGACAAACGAGCAGTACTTC.

The chain carries TRBV5-1 and TRBJ2-3; 11 bases fit TRBD1. The CDR3 sequence is 15 residues long. The germline V gene encodes CDR1 SGHRS and CDR2 YFSETQ. V lost 4 bases, J lost 3 bases, and 4 bases stayed unmatched. The CDR3 spells CASSQGQGGTDTQYF. DNA of the CDR3: TGCGCCAGCAGCCAGGGACAGGGGGGAACAGATACGCAGTATTTT.

The V gene is TRBV7-6, the J gene TRBJ1-3; tentatively, D is TRBD1 (5 bases). The V end lost 1 base, the J end lost 1 base, and 17 bases lay between the germline ends. The CDR3 runs to 18 residues. Germline V gene sequence: CDR1 SGHVS, CDR2 FNYEAQ. In DNA, the CDR3 is TGTGCCAGCAGCTTAGTGTTTTCCAGGGCTATGTCTGGAAACACCATATATTTT. It translates to CASSLVFSRAMSGNTIYF.

As concerns this clone: Its ends do not fully match the called genes, so a read error is possible. The sample carries other DNA sequences with the same CDR3. The CDR3, as DNA: TGTGCTAGCAGCTTGGGAAGTAGCGGGAACACCGGGGAGCTGTTTTTT. Translation: CASSLGSSGNTGELFF. The chain carries TRBV7-6 and TRBJ2-2, with D perhaps matching TRBD2 (6 bases). Germline V CDR1 and CDR2: SGHVS, FNYEAQ. This CDR3 contains 16 residues.

The chain carries TRBV6-1 and TRBJ2-2; D gene ambiguous. The germline V and J ends were trimmed by 1 base and 4 bases, with 10 bases remaining between them. The CDR3 has 15 amino acids. From germline, CDR1 is MNHNS and CDR2 SASEGT. CDR3 DNA: TGTGCCAGCAGTGAAGGAGGTCGAGTCACCGGGGAGCTGTTTTTT. Translated: CASSEGGRVTGELFF.

The chain employs TRBV6-5 and TRBJ1-5; 8 bases fit TRBD1. The CDR3 is 15 amino acids. The germline V gene encodes CDR1 MNHEY and CDR2 SVGAGI. J lost 3 bases, V lost 6 bases, and 7 bases had no gene match. The CDR3 loop is CASRKTGVHNQPQHF. Here the CDR3 DNA reads TGTGCCAGCAGAAAGACAGGGGTCCACAATCAGCCCCAGCATTTT.

The rearrangement uses TRBV30 and TRBJ1-5, with TRBD1 identical over 7 bases. This CDR3 has 15 residues. Germline V CDR1 and CDR2: GTSNPN, SVGIG (reference sequence). The junction had 6 bases not matched to a gene; V was cut back by 4 bases and J by 0 bases. The chain's CDR3 is CAWKDQGVSNQPQHF. DNA of the CDR3: TGTGCCTGGAAAGACCAGGGGGTTAGCAATCAGCCCCAGCATTTT. Full variable domain (rest looked up from reference TRBV30 and TRBJ1-5): SQTIHQWPATLVQPVGSPLSLECTVEGTSNPNLYWYRQAAGRGLQLLFYSVGIGQISSEVPQNLSASRPQDRQFILSSKKLLLSDSGFYLCAWKDQGVSNQPQHFGDGTRLSIL.

The V and J genes are TRBV28 and TRBJ1-2, with a weak D call TRBD1 (6 bases). Germline V gives CDR1 MDHEN, CDR2 SYDVKM. The CDR3 is 14 residues long. V lost 3 bases to trimming and J lost 4 bases, with 12 bases between them. CDR3 amino acids: CASSFGQIVYGYTF. In nucleotides, the CDR3 is TGTGCCAGCAGTTTCGGACAGATCGTCTATGGCTACACCTTC.

The chain combines TRBV11-1 with TRBJ2-5, with D unresolved. Germline V CDR1 and CDR2: SGHAT, FQDESV (reference sequence). V lost 5 bases to trimming and J lost 5 bases, with 6 bases between them. This CDR3 is 11 amino acids long. Written as DNA, the CDR3 is TGTGCCAGCAGCCAAGCTGAGACCCAGTACTTC. Its protein product is CASSQAETQYF.

The chain employs TRBV2 and TRBJ2-1; 8 bases match TRBD2. The CDR3 covers 16 residues. V shed 6 bases and J 0 bases; nucleotides not matched to a gene: 7. The germline CDR1 and CDR2 sequences are SNHLY and FYNNEI. CDR3 nucleotide sequence: TGTGCCAGCAGAAGCACTAGCGGAAGCTCCTACAATGAGCAGTTCTTC. Its protein is CASRSTSGSSYNEQFF.

The chain uses TRBV12-5 and TRBJ2-5, with TRBD2 matching 8 bases. The germline gives CDR1 LGHNT, CDR2 FRNRAP. The CDR3 length is 14 residues. V trimming: 6 bases; J trimming: 4 bases; junction bases outside the gene matches: 7. The CDR3 DNA sequence: TGTGCTAGTGGCCGGGCGGGGGGCGGAGAGACCCAGTACTTC. It specifies CASGRAGGGETQYF.

The CDR3 protein is CASSRELANYGYTF. The CDR3 nucleotides are TGTGCCAGCAGTAGGGAGTTAGCTAACTATGGCTACACCTTC. The chain has TRBV6-6 and TRBJ1-2; no reliable D call. The CDR3 length is 14 residues. The germline V and J ends were trimmed by 5 bases and 0 bases, with 10 bases remaining between them. Germline CDR1 MNHNY, CDR2 SVGAGI (reference sequence).

The count of this clone is one. The V and J genes are TRBV7-9 and TRBJ2-7; possible D gene TRBD1, 6 bases. Germline loops: CDR1 SEHNR, CDR2 FQNEAQ (reference sequence). Deletions cut 0 bases from V and 5 bases from J, with 14 bases between. The CDR3 loop spans 15 amino acids. The CDR3 here is CASSLAQGSVDEQYF. CDR3 sequence (DNA): TGTGCCAGCAGCTTAGCGCAGGGGAGTGTTGACGAGCAGTACTTC. Supplemented by reference TRBV7-9 and TRBJ2-7, the full variable domain reads DTGVSQNPRHKITKRGQNVTFRCDPISEHNRLYWYRQTLGQGPEFLTYFQNEAQLEKSRLLSDRFSAERPKGSFSTLEIQRTEQGDSAMYLCASSLAQGSVDEQYFGPGTRLTVT.

The DNA of the CDR3 is TGTGCCAGCACCCTAGGGGATAACACTGAAGCTTTCTTT. It encodes CASTLGDNTEAFF. The chain links TRBV5-5 to TRBJ1-1; possible D gene TRBD1, 5 bases. The V gene lost 6 bases and the J gene lost 2 bases, with 11 bases spanning the gap. CDR3 length equals 13 residues. Looked up from germline, CDR1 is SGHKS and CDR2 is YYEKEE (reference sequence).